This passage covers 13 T cell receptor beta chains from one sample sequenced in a study of shared clonotypes between healthy human individuals (dated by TCRdb to about 2020). CD8 naive samples consisted of CD45RO-negative cells that were positively selected for CCR7, yielding a CD45RA+CCR7+ population without TemRA cells. Library preparation used the immunoSEQ multiplex PCR assay. In its TCRdb copy, this immuneACCESS table keeps in-frame sequences only and misses some clones. Where compared with another copy, unresolved V genes explain less than half of these, and the others have no known cause. A total of about 1,800,000 clones appear in this sample, 85% to 95% of them only once. The ten most abundant clones make up 1% to 1.5% of the sample. Sequencing used naive CD8+ T cells sorted from blood. What the cell subset or site label conveys for this sample: CD45RA+CCR7+. The receptor source for this set is a young man in good health.

This chain joins TRBV7-9 and TRBJ2-2, with 9 bases matching TRBD2. V gave up 4 bases and J gave up 4 bases; unmatched junction bases: 13. CDR3 length: 18 residues. The germline V gene encodes CDR1 SEHNR and CDR2 FQNEAQ (reference sequence). CDR3 sequence reads: CASSSGLASRSGTGELFF. CDR3 in DNA: TGTGCCAGCAGCTCGGGACTAGCCTCTCGTTCGGGCACCGGGGAGCTGTTTTTT.

The gene calls are TRBV11-2 and TRBJ2-7; D may be TRBD1 (5 bases). Germline CDR1 reads SGHAT; CDR2 reads FQNNGV. V was cut by 1 base and J by 4 bases, with 11 bases left in between. The CDR3 spans 14 residues. The DNA of the CDR3 is TGTGCCAGCAGCTTAGTACAGGACGAATACGAGCAGTACTTC. It codes for CASSLVQDEYEQYF.

The chain couples TRBV29-1 to TRBJ2-7; perhaps TRBD1 as D (6 bases). The V end was cut by 2 bases, the J end by 2 bases, with 13 bases between. CDR3 length: 14 amino acids. Germline V lookup: CDR1 SQVTM, CDR2 ANQGSEA. Here the CDR3 DNA reads TGCAGCGTTGAATGGGCAGGGGATACCTACGAGCAGTACTTC. This encodes CSVEWAGDTYEQYF.

V gene TRBV10-3 combines with J gene TRBJ2-7; D is possibly TRBD2 (5 bases). This CDR3 spans 14 amino acids. Germline values: CDR1 ENHRY, CDR2 SYGVKD. V lost 6 bases to trimming and J lost 1 base, with 13 bases between them. This chain's CDR3 is CAIRAPGESYEQYF. Here the CDR3 DNA reads TGTGCCATCAGGGCCCCTGGGGAGTCCTACGAGCAGTACTTC.

This chain joins TRBV7-9 and TRBJ1-2, with unresolved D. The CDR3 totals 14 residues. V dropped 2 bases and J dropped 8 bases, with 15 bases sitting between them. Per the germline V gene, CDR1 is SEHNR and CDR2 is FQNEAQ (reference sequence). CDR3 DNA sequence: TGTGCCAGCAGCTTACCTGGTGCGCCGGGGGGCTACACCTTC. Translating it yields CASSLPGAPGGYTF.

The rearrangement links TRBV11-1 to TRBJ1-1; no reliable D call. V was pared by 0 bases and J by 7 bases, with 6 bases between. Germline V lookup: CDR1 SGHAT, CDR2 FQDESV (reference sequence). The CDR3 sequence is 12 residues long. As DNA, the CDR3 is TGTGCCAGCAGCTTAGCGCCGGATGAAGCTTTCTTT. Translated: CASSLAPDEAFF.

The chain has TRBV6-6 and TRBJ2-1, with 8 bases fitting TRBD2. Trimming removed 7 bases from V and 4 bases from J; junction bases left unmatched: 12. Germline values: CDR1 MNHNY, CDR2 SVGAGI (reference sequence). The CDR3 contains 16 residues. DNA of the CDR3: TGTGCCAGCACCCCGGTAACGGGAGGGCCTTACAATGAGCAGTTCTTC. This translates into CASTPVTGGPYNEQFF.

J is TRBJ1-1 and V is TRBV11-2; D gene unclear. With 4 bases removed from V and 10 bases from J, the gap between germline ends came to 13 bases. Germline CDR1 SGHAT, CDR2 FQNNGV. The CDR3 runs 12 residues. CDR3 nucleotides: TGTGCCAGCAGCTCGGAGGCCCATCCAGCTTTCTTT. It specifies CASSSEAHPAFF.

CDR3 loop: CASSYRDPRPGELFF. The CDR3 nucleotides read TGTGCCAGCAGTTACCGGGACCCTAGACCCGGGGAGCTGTTTTTT. The genes are TRBV6-6 and TRBJ2-2; D assignment may be TRBD1 or TRBD2 (5 bases each). In germline, CDR1 is MNHNY, CDR2 SVGAGI (reference sequence). The CDR3 contains 15 residues. Deletions cut 2 bases from V and 6 bases from J, with 13 bases between.

The rearrangement uses TRBV19 and TRBJ2-3, with 10 bases matching TRBD2. The germline CDR1 and CDR2 sequences are LNHDA and SQIVND (reference sequence). This CDR3 is 13 amino acids long. After removal of 9 bases from V and 3 bases from J, the junction contained 3 bases not matched to a gene. CDR3 in amino acids: CASLAGETDTQYF. CDR3 nucleotide sequence: TGTGCCAGCCTAGCGGGAGAGACAGATACGCAGTATTTT.

The chain couples TRBV7-9 to TRBJ1-1; tentative D call: TRBD1 (5 bases). Germline V CDR1 and CDR2: SEHNR, FQNEAQ (reference sequence). The CDR3 totals 14 residues. V dropped 3 bases and J dropped 6 bases, with 14 bases sitting between them. Written as DNA, the CDR3 is TGTGCCAGCAGCTTTGCAGGGAGCAAATCTGAAGCTTTCTTT. Translating it yields CASSFAGSKSEAFF.

The gene calls are TRBV7-9 and TRBJ2-5; 8 bases match TRBD1. CDR1 is SEHNR, CDR2 FQNEAQ, per germline (reference sequence). There are 17 residues in the CDR3. J gave up 5 bases and V 6 bases, and 17 bases lay outside the gene matches. The chain's CDR3 is CASRGLATQGAWETQYF. The CDR3 DNA reads as TGTGCCAGCAGAGGACTCGCGACCCAGGGGGCTTGGGAGACCCAGTACTTC. The variable domain in full, with the rest retrieved from reference TRBV7-9 and TRBJ2-5, is DTGVSQNPRHKITKRGQNVTFRCDPISEHNRLYWYRQTLGQGPEFLTYFQNEAQLEKSRLLSDRFSAERPKGSFSTLEIQRTEQGDSAMYLCASRGLATQGAWETQYFGPGTRLLVL.

This chain connects TRBV28 to TRBJ1-3; no reliable D call. Germline values: CDR1 MDHEN, CDR2 SYDVKM. There are 14 residues in the CDR3. Trimming cost V 0 bases and J 2 bases, with 5 bases left between them. CDR3 protein: CASSLWATGNTIYF. The CDR3 coding sequence is TGTGCCAGCAGTTTATGGGCTACTGGAAACACCATATATTTT.